A selection of T cell receptor beta chains follows, all from one sample in a study of vaccination and CD4 T cells after COVID-19. These receptors are not linked to any known antigen. MiXCR was run by TCRdb on the PCR reads, yielding one entry per CDR3 protein. The repertoire holds about 4,000 distinct CDR3 sequences, roughly 17% seen once, with roughly an eighth in the top ten. The sequenced sample was CD4+ T cells from blood, cultured in vitro. Receptors originate from a human donor who had recovered from COVID-19. Both conserved end residues are part of each CDR3. A D gene is named only where the DNA matches it firmly. Size is stated for part of the rows, as once, few or many counts, or as a class when the clone is expanded.

clone size	V gene	J gene	D gene	CDR3 DNA	CDR3 protein
NA	TRBV30	TRBJ1-2	TRBD1	TGTGCCTGGAAAAGGGACAGGGGGAACGATGGCTACGCCTTC	CAWKRDRGNDGYAF
NA	TRBV5-1	TRBJ1-1	TRBD1	TGCGCCAGCAGCGTCGGACAGGGGAACACTGAAGCTTTCTTT	CASSVGQGNTEAFF
NA	TRBV19	TRBJ1-2	NA	TGTGCCAGCCTAGACCCCGGGGGGACTAACTATGGCTACACCTTC	CASLDPGGTNYGYTF
medium-sized	TRBV2	TRBJ2-1	NA	TGTGCCAGCAAGGGCAGGACTTACAATGAGCAGTTCTTC	CASKGRTYNEQFF
NA	TRBV6-5	TRBJ2-7	NA	TGTGCCAGCAGTTACCAGCACACAACAAAGGAGGGCTACGAGCAGTACTTC	CASSYQHTTKEGYEQYF
NA	TRBV30	TRBJ2-3	NA	TGTGCCTGGTCGGGGATGGCGGATACGCAGTATTTT	CAWSGMADTQYF
medium-sized	TRBV2	TRBJ1-2	NA	TGTGCCAGCATTATTCGGACAGCCTATGGCTACACCTTC	CASIIRTAYGYTF
NA	TRBV21-1	TRBJ1-1	NA	TGTGCCAGCAGCGGGGGACGGACCACTGAAGCTTTCTTT	CASSGGRTTEAFF
NA	TRBV9	TRBJ1-6	NA	TGTGCCAGCAGCGTAGAATCGTCACTTAATTCACCCCTCCACTTT	CASSVESSLNSPLHF
few	TRBV30	TRBJ1-2	TRBD1	TGTGCCTGGAAAAGGGACAGGGGGAACGATGGCTACACCTTC	CAWKRDRGNDGYTF
NA	TRBV7-7	TRBJ2-1	NA	TGTGCTAGCAGTAAACAGGGTGGAACCTACAATGAGCAGTTCTTC	CASSKQGGTYNEQFF
medium-sized	TRBV20-1	TRBJ1-2	NA	TGCAGTGCTGGAACTGCAGCGTCAAGCGGCTACACCTTC	CSAGTAASSGYTF
few	TRBV15	TRBJ2-7	NA	TGTGCCACCAGCAGATTAGACCGCAGACCCTACGAGCAGTACTTC	CATSRLDRRPYEQYF
few	TRBV18	TRBJ2-5	TRBD1	TGTGCCAGCTCACCCCGACAGGGGGTAGAGACCCAGTACTTC	CASSPRQGVETQYF